Each of the 3 T cell receptor beta chains below was sequenced from the same sample in a study of CD8 T cell repertoires and HIV-1 epitope variants. These TCRs' antigens remain unknown. Assay used: immunoSEQ multiplex PCR; TCRdb lists only in-frame clones, some missing. The sample consists of fewer than 3,000 clones, roughly two thirds of them appearing once. The source material was cultured CD8+ T cells derived from PBMCs. These receptors were collected from a male donor with HIV.

The chain couples TRBV4-3 to TRBJ2-7; D possibly matches TRBD1 or TRBD2 (5 bases each). The CDR3 runs to 15 residues. The V end lost 2 bases, the J end lost 5 bases, and 16 bases lay between the germline ends. Germline CDR1 LGHNA, CDR2 YSLEER. The DNA of the CDR3 is TGCGCCAGCAGCCAATACCAGACAGCCGGGGACGAGCAGTACTTC. Residues: CASSQYQTAGDEQYF.

This chain uses TRBV4-1 with TRBJ1-2; TRBD1 agrees at 9 bases. V gave up 0 bases and J gave up 2 bases; unmatched junction bases: 4. Germline CDR1 and CDR2: MGHRA and YSYEKL. The CDR3 consists of 16 residues. CDR3 sequence (DNA): TGCGCCAGCAGCCAAGAGGGGGGACAGGGAAACTATGGCTACACCTTC. Amino acid sequence: CASSQEGGQGNYGYTF.

In its sample, this clone was seen a few times. The chain is built from TRBV9 and TRBJ1-1; D is uncertain. This CDR3 is built from 15 residues. V dropped 3 bases and J dropped 0 bases, with 12 bases sitting between them. Germline loops: CDR1 SGDLS, CDR2 YYNGEE. The chain's CDR3 is CASSAGEILNTEAFF. CDR3 DNA: TGTGCCAGCAGCGCCGGGGAGATTTTGAACACTGAAGCTTTCTTT.